The 15 T cell receptor beta chains below come from one sample, sequenced in a study of cytomegalovirus exposure and HLA in healthy donors. Both 60 Vbeta primers and 13 Jbeta primers went into the PCR. Sequencing used immunoSEQ multiplex PCR; TCRdb keeps in-frame clones, though not all of them. This sample has over 95,000 clones, with 70% to 85% found just once. The sequenced material came from PBMCs. The receptors here all came from a man in his forties in good health and CMV-seropositive.

As regards this clone: At the DNA level, this CDR3 is encoded by other sequences in the same sample as well. This chain joins TRBV6-5 and TRBJ2-5; D not resolved. The V end was cut by 4 bases, the J end by 4 bases, with 7 bases between. This CDR3 is 12 amino acids long. CDR1 and CDR2 from the germline V gene are MNHEY and SVGAGI. The DNA for the CDR3 is TGTGCCAGCAGTTCCAACGGAGAGACCCAGTACTTC. Translating gives CASSSNGETQYF.

This chain joins TRBV11-2 and TRBJ2-2; D possibly corresponds to TRBD1 (5 bases). The germline V gene encodes CDR1 SGHAT and CDR2 FQNNGV. Trimming pared 1 base from V and 1 base from J, leaving 13 bases between. The CDR3 has 17 amino acids. For the CDR3, the DNA is TGTGCCAGCAGCTTAGGACGGTTCGGACAGAACACCGGGGAGCTGTTTTTT. It specifies CASSLGRFGQNTGELFF.

V and J are TRBV7-3 and TRBJ2-7, with TRBD2 as a possible D gene (5 bases). The CDR3 totals 14 residues. From germline, CDR1 is SGHTA and CDR2 FQGTGA. V was trimmed by 4 bases and J by 7 bases, leaving 17 bases between them. The CDR3 sequence is CASSSGRSGGEQYF. For the CDR3, the DNA is TGTGCCAGCAGCTCGGGAAGATCGGGCGGGGAGCAGTACTTC.

The J gene is TRBJ1-1, the V gene TRBV5-6; D remains ambiguous. CDR3 length equals 13 residues. V was cut by 0 bases and J by 4 bases, with 7 bases left in between. Germline CDR1 SGHDT, CDR2 YYEEEE. CDR3 bases: TGTGCCAGCAGCTTGGGTAGTTTCACTGAAGCTTTCTTT. It encodes CASSLGSFTEAFF.

The V gene is TRBV7-2, the J gene TRBJ2-7; D perhaps matches TRBD2 (5 bases). Trimming pared 1 base from V and 3 bases from J, leaving 13 bases between. The CDR3 runs 15 residues. The germline CDR1 and CDR2 sequences are SGHTA and FQGNSA. The CDR3 DNA sequence: TGTGCCAGCAGCTTAGGGTCAGGAGGTGGCTACGAGCAGTACTTC. As protein: CASSLGSGGGYEQYF.

The chain has TRBV7-9 and TRBJ2-7; TRBD2 matches at 10 bases. Losses at the gene ends were 2 bases for V and 2 bases for J; bases not matched to a gene: 9. This CDR3 has 17 amino acids. In germline, CDR1 is SEHNR, CDR2 FQNEAQ (reference sequence). Here the CDR3 reads CASSLLSSGGLAYEQYF. DNA of the CDR3: TGTGCCAGCAGCTTACTTTCTAGCGGGGGCCTGGCCTACGAGCAGTACTTC.

This clone was observed once. This chain connects TRBV29-1 to TRBJ2-7; D unclear. Germline assignment: CDR1 SQVTM and CDR2 ANQGSEA. Trimming pared 6 bases from V and 2 bases from J, leaving 11 bases between. This CDR3 is built from 12 residues. In DNA form, the CDR3 reads TGCAGCGTGCATGACAAGGCCTACGAGCAGTACTTC. This sequence encodes CSVHDKAYEQYF.

This clone was recorded once. The chain employs TRBV2 and TRBJ2-5; the D gene is possibly TRBD1 (7 bases). V was trimmed by 7 bases and J by 2 bases, leaving 14 bases between them. This CDR3 is 14 amino acids long. The germline V gene has CDR1 SNHLY and CDR2 FYNNEI. The CDR3 is CASTGAGGQETQYF. The CDR3 DNA reads TGTGCCAGCACGGGAGCAGGGGGACAAGAGACCCAGTACTTC.

This rearrangement joins TRBV5-6 to TRBJ2-7; 7 bases fit TRBD1. J lost 0 bases, V lost 0 bases, and 12 bases had no gene match. CDR1 is SGHDT and CDR2 is YYEEEE in the germline V gene. This CDR3 region has 18 residues. For the CDR3, the DNA is TGTGCCAGCAGCTTGGCCTCTGGTATAGGGACAGACTCCTACGAGCAGTACTTC. The encoded protein is CASSLASGIGTDSYEQYF.

The rearrangement links TRBV5-1 to TRBJ2-2; 10 nucleotides match TRBD1. V was clipped by 0 bases and J by 5 bases; unmatched bases: 4. Germline-derived CDR1 and CDR2 are SGHRS and YFSETQ. The CDR3 loop spans 16 amino acids. The CDR3 protein is CASSLAGDRGTGELFF. As DNA, the CDR3 is TGCGCCAGCAGCTTGGCGGGGGACAGGGGAACCGGGGAGCTGTTTTTT. The full variable domain, rest sourced from reference TRBV5-1 and TRBJ2-2, is KAGVTQTPRYLIKTRGQQVTLSCSPISGHRSVSWYQQTPGQGLQFLFEYFSETQRNKGNFPGRFSGRQFSNSRSEMNVSTLELGDSALYLCASSLAGDRGTGELFFGEGSRLTVL.

The chain joins TRBV18 to TRBJ2-5; 9 nucleotides align to TRBD1. CDR3 size: 13 residues. V lost 5 bases, J lost 5 bases, and 3 bases stayed unmatched. Germline-derived CDR1 and CDR2 are KGHSH and LQKENI. The CDR3 loop is CASSGQGRETQYF. CDR3 coding DNA: TGTGCCAGCTCAGGACAGGGGCGGGAGACCCAGTACTTC.

The chain uses TRBV7-6 and TRBJ2-3; 8 nucleotides line up with TRBD2. Germline loops: CDR1 SGHVS, CDR2 FNYEAQ. The CDR3 has 16 amino acids. V was pared by 0 bases and J by 2 bases, with 4 bases of the junction left unmatched. In DNA form, the CDR3 reads TGTGCCAGCAGCTTAGCACGGGGGGGGATCACAGATACGCAGTATTTT. Protein product: CASSLARGGITDTQYF.

V gene TRBV13 combines with J gene TRBJ2-7; D unresolved. With 1 base removed from V and 5 bases from J, the gap between germline ends came to 6 bases. This CDR3 is 12 amino acids long. Germline CDR1 is PRHDT and CDR2 is FYEKMQ (reference sequence). CDR3 protein: CASSLAQNEQYF. CDR3 DNA: TGTGCCAGCAGCTTAGCCCAGAACGAGCAGTACTTC. The full variable domain, in which reference TRBV13 and TRBJ2-7 provide the parts outside the CDR3, is AAGVIQSPRHLIKEKRETATLKCYPIPRHDTVYWYQQGPGQDPQFLISFYEKMQSDKGSIPDRFSAQQFSDYHSELNMSSLELGDSALYFCASSLAQNEQYFGPGTRLTVT.

CDR3 region: CASSSGTSINEQFF. The CDR3, as DNA: TGTGCCAGCAGTTCCGGGACTAGTATAAATGAGCAGTTCTTC. The chain is built from TRBV6-1 and TRBJ2-1; 8 bases align to TRBD2. Germline V gene data show CDR1 as MNHNS and CDR2 as SASEGT. After removal of 5 bases from V and 7 bases from J, the junction contained 7 bases not matched to a gene. This CDR3 is 14 amino acids long.

The table lists this clone with a few counts. V is TRBV7-3 and J is TRBJ2-1; maybe TRBD1 (6 bases). The V end lost 4 bases, the J end lost 1 base, and 8 bases lay between the germline ends. This CDR3 has 14 amino acids. The germline V gene has CDR1 SGHTA and CDR2 FQGTGA. The CDR3 sequence: CASSSGQSYNEQFF. CDR3 nucleotides: TGTGCCAGCAGCTCCGGACAGTCCTACAATGAGCAGTTCTTC. Full variable domain (missing parts from reference TRBV7-3 and TRBJ2-1): GAGVSQTPSNKVTEKGKYVELRCDPISGHTALYWYRQSLGQGPEFLIYFQGTGAADDSGLPNDRFFAVRPEGSVSTLKIQRTERGDSAVYLCASSSGQSYNEQFFGPGTRLTVL.